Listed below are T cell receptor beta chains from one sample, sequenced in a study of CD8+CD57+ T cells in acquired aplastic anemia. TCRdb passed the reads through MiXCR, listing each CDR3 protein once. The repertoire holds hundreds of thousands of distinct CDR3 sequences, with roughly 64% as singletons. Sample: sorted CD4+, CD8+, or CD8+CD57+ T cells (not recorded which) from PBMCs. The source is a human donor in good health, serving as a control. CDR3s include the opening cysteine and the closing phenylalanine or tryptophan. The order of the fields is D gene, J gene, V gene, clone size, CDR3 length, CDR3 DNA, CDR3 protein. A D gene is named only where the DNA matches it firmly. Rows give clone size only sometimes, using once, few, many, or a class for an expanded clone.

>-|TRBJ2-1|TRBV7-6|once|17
TGTGCCAGCAGCTTAGGAGCCATCGCCTTGGATCACAATGAGCAGTTCTTC
CASSLGAIALDHNEQFF
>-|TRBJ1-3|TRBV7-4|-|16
TGTGCCAGTACCCCTGGGGATCCCGGGGCTTGGGACACCATATATTTT
CASTPGDPGAWDTIYF
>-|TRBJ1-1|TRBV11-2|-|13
TGTGCCGGCAGTTACGACGGGGGGAGTGAAGCTTTCTTT
CAGSYDGGSEAFF
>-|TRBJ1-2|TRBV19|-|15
TGTGCCAGTAGCATAGGGGACGGAGGACGATATGGCTACACCTTC
CASSIGDGGRYGYTF
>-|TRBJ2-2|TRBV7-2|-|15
TGCGCCAGCAGCTTGGACCCGGCGAATGCCGGGGAGCTGTTTTTT
CASSLDPANAGELFF
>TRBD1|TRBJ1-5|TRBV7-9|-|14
TGCGCCAGCAGCTTAGGGCAGGGGGCACGATGGCCCAGCTTT
CASSLGQGARWPSF
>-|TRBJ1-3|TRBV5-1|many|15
TGCGCCAGCAGAGACACAGGAGCCTCTGGAAACACCATATATTTT
CASRDTGASGNTIYF
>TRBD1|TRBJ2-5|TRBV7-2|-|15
TGTGCCAGCAGAGCGAGACAGGGGTCGTGGGCTACCCAGTACTTC
CASRARQGSWATQYF
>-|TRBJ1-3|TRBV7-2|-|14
TGTGCCAGCAGCGCACAGGGACCTGGAAACACCATATATTTT
CASSAQGPGNTIYF
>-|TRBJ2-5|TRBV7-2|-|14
TGTGCCAGCAGCTGGGACGAGCCAAGGGAGACCCAGTACTTC
CASSWDEPRETQYF
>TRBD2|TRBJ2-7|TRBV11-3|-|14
TGTGCCAGCAGCTTAGACGCGGGGAGGGTCGGGCAGTACTTC
CASSLDAGRVGQYF
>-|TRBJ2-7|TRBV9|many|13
TGTGCCAGCAGCTTAATTGGGGGAGGAGAGCAGTACTTC
CASSLIGGGEQYF
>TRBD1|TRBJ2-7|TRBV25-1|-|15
TGTGCCAGCAGTGCCCGGGGCAGGGGGCGCGTCGAGCAGTACTTC
CASSARGRGRVEQYF
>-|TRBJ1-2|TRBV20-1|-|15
TGCAGTGCCCTCTCCCTCCTCATGGACCGCTATGGCTACACCTTC
CSALSLLMDRYGYTF
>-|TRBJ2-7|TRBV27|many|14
TGTGCCAGCAAAAGAAGCGAAAAAAAGTACGAGCAGTACTTC
CASKRSEKKYEQYF
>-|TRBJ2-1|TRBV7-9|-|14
TGTGCCAGCAGCTTAGGGGATTTTTACAATGAGCAGTTCTTC
CASSLGDFYNEQFF
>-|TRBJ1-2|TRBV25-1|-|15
TGTGCCAGCAGCGAATCCCAGGGCAGCCACACTGACTACTCCTTC
CASSESQGSHTDYSF
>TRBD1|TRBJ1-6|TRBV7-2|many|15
TGTGCCAGCAGTACCCAGGGGGCTATTGATTCACCCCTCCACTTT
CASSTQGAIDSPLHF
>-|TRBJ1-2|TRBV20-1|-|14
TGCAGTGCTAGGCAGAAACAGTGGAGGTATGGCTACACCTTC
CSARQKQWRYGYTF
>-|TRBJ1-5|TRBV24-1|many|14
TGTGCCACCAGTGATCCGACAGAGGATCAGCCCCAGCATTTT
CATSDPTEDQPQHF
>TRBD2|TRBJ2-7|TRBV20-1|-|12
TGCAGTGCTAGAGAGGGGGGGACGGAGCAGTACTTC
CSAREGGTEQYF
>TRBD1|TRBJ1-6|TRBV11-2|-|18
TGTGCCAGCAGCTTAGGTAATTCACAGGGGGCGGCGGGGTCACCCCTCCACTTT
CASSLGNSQGAAGSPLHF
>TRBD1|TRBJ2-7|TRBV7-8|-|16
TGTGCCACCAGCATACCTCGACAGGGGGACACCGACGAGCAGCACTTC
CATSIPRQGDTDEQHF
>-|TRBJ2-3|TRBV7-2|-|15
TGTGCCAGCAGCTTAGGAGAGGGGACTGAAGCTTTCTTTTATTTT
CASSLGEGTEAFFYF
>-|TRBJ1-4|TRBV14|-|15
TGTGCCAGCAGCGTAGAAGTAGGGAGCAATGAAACACTGTTTTTT
CASSVEVGSNETLFF
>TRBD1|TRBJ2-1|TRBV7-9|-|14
TGTGCCAGCAGCTTAGCTGGACAGGCCAATGAGCAGTTCTTC
CASSLAGQANEQFF
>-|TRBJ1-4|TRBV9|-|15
TGCGCCAGCAGCTTGGAGGCAGGCGAGAATGAAAAACTGTTTTTT
CASSLEAGENEKLFF
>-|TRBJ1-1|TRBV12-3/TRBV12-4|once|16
TGTGCCAGCAGTTTAGTCGGCGGGGACTTGAACACTGAAGCTTTCTTT
CASSLVGGDLNTEAFF
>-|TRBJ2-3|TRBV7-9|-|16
TGTGCCAGCAGCTTAGAAGGGACCATCAGCACAGATACGCAGTATTTT
CASSLEGTISTDTQYF
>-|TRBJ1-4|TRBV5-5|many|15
TGTGCCAGCAGCTTGTTCAGGGGTCCTAATGAAAAACTGTTTTTT
CASSLFRGPNEKLFF
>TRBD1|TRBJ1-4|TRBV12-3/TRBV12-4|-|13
TGTGCCAGCAGTTATTTCAGGGGGGAAAAACTGTTTTTT
CASSYFRGEKLFF
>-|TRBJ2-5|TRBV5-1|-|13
TGTGCTAGCAGCCGAGCCAACGTAGAGACCCAGTACTTC
CASSRANVETQYF
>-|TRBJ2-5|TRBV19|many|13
TGTGCCAGTAGTCTCCGGGCCCCTGAGACCCAGTACTTC
CASSLRAPETQYF
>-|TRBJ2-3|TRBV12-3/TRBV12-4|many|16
TGTGCCAGCAGTAGGGACGACGGATCGTGGGCAGATACGCAGTATTTT
CASSRDDGSWADTQYF
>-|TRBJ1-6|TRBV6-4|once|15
TGTGCCATCCACGAAGGGGCAGGGGCCGATTCACCCCTCCACTTT
CAIHEGAGADSPLHF
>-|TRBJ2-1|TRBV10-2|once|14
TGCGCCAGCAGTGAGCGGGGGAACCAAGATACGCAGTATTTC
CASSERGNQDTQYF
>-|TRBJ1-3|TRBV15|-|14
TGTGCCAGCAGTAACTACAGAGCCGGAAACACCATATATTTT
CASSNYRAGNTIYF
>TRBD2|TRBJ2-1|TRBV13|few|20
TGTGCCAGCAGCTTAGTTCTTCCGCGTGCCCTGGGACTAGCGGGGAATGAGCAGTTCTTC
CASSLVLPRALGLAGNEQFF
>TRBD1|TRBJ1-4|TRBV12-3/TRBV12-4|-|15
TGTGCCAGCAGCAGGCCGGGACAGGATAATGAAAAACTGTTTTTT
CASSRPGQDNEKLFF
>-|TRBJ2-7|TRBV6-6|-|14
TGTGCCACCAGTTACGGCGGGCCTGCCGGGGAGCAGTACTTC
CATSYGGPAGEQYF
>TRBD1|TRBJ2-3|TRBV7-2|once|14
TGTGCCAGCAGCTTGGCCGGGACAGGGCCTACGCAGTATTTT
CASSLAGTGPTQYF
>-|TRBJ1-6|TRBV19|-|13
TGTGCCAGCGCAAGGGGCAGGAAGTCTCACCTCCTCTTT
CASARGRKSHLLF
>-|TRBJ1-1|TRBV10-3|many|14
TGTGCCATCAGCTCACTCGAGATGAACACTGAAGCTTTCTTT
CAISSLEMNTEAFF
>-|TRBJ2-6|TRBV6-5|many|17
TGTGCCAGCACCTTTTCCCAGGGGTTCGCTGGGGCCAACGTCCTGACTTTC
CASTFSQGFAGANVLTF
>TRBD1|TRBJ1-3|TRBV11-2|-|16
TGTGCCAGCAGCTTAGGGGACAGTTACTCTGGAAACACCATATATTTT
CASSLGDSYSGNTIYF